This TCR beta chain was sequenced in a study of cytomegalovirus exposure and HLA in healthy donors. General study findings and limits: It was shown in a later analysis that HLA-associated TCR beta chains were more clonally expanded than other, equally common chains.

Note on this clone: Its specificity is not known.

The length of the CDR3 is 15 residues. The J segment lost 5 bases and the V segment lost 3 bases, leaving 10 bases of the junction unmatched. CDR1 is SGHRS, CDR2 YFSETQ, per germline. PCR amplification relied on 60 Vbeta primers (plus 13 Jbeta primers). Data came from immunoSEQ multiplex PCR; TCRdb stores just in-frame clones and leaves some out. The sample contains around 75,000 clones, about 80% of which appear only once. This sequence was found in a man aged 18 to 30 in good health and CMV-seronegative. The rearrangement links TRBV5-1 to TRBJ1-1; 7 bases match TRBD1. The sequenced material came from PBMCs. The DNA for the CDR3 is TGCGCCAGCAGCTACCCCACGACAGGGAGGACTGAAGCTTTCTTT. This encodes CASSYPTTGRTEAFF.